The present T cell receptor (beta chain) was sequenced within a study of CD4 T cells in relation to SARS-CoV-2 and coronaviruses. Overall study findings and caveats: Monoreactive clones expanded significantly more to SARS-CoV-2 than crossreactive clones did. Pre-pandemic and post-infection samples never came from the same donor.

With respect to this clone: Its target is not known.

This table comes from immunoSEQ multiplex PCR, and its TCRdb copy is limited to in-frame clones, with some not included. Here the sample spans 60,000 or so clones, around 93% being singletons. Germline CDR1 is SGHTA and CDR2 is FQGNSA. The CDR3 is 16 amino acids. The V end lost 0 bases, the J end lost 0 bases, and 12 bases lay between the germline ends. CD4+ T cells from unexposed donors were obtained before the COVID-19 pandemic (2011-2018). Naive and memory CD4+ T cells came from enriched cryopreserved PBMCs. The receptor's source is a human donor in good health. Sequenced sample: naive CD4+ T cells from PBMCs. Subset here: naive CD4+ T cells isolated by negative enrichment. J is TRBJ2-7 and V is TRBV7-2, with D perhaps TRBD1 or TRBD2 (5 bases each). As DNA, the CDR3 is TGTGCCAGCAGCTTAGCCCCGAGGGGAGCCTCCTACGAGCAGTACTTC. Its protein is CASSLAPRGASYEQYF. The entire variable domain, with the rest obtained from reference TRBV7-2 and TRBJ2-7, is as follows: GAGVSQSPSNKVTEKGKDVELRCDPISGHTALYWYRQSLGQGLEFLIYFQGNSAPDKSGLPSDRFSAERTGGSVSTLTIQRTQQEDSAVYLCASSLAPRGASYEQYFGPGTRLTVT.